This T cell receptor beta chain originates from a study of spatial heterogeneity in lung cancer (dated 2019 in TCRdb). Study-level background: More beta-chain than alpha-chain transcripts were consistently detected, likely reflecting higher beta-chain transcript abundance. In the raw uncorrected reads, each unique combination of TCR and UMI appeared more than ten times on average. The study quantitatively compared TCR alpha and beta repertoires across multiple tumor regions, matched nontumor lung and blood in non-small cell lung cancer. Both alpha and beta chains were TCR-sequenced in approximately 220 tumor regions, approximately 64 matched nontumor lung samples and approximately 50 PBMC samples obtained at surgery. TCR repertoire features were related to nonsynonymous mutation counts determined by whole-exome sequencing of tumor tissue. The paper's findings and limits, for the study overall: Ubiquitous expanded tumor TCRs showed up in blood more often at tumor resection than at routine follow-up. Additional single-cell paired TCR alpha and beta sequencing was considered necessary to confirm, at a functional level, the hypothesis that regional TCRs recognize regional mutations.

The library was made by 5' RACE. Sequencing took place on a NextSeq 500. In the TCR library protocol, a unique molecular identifier was attached to each TCR cDNA molecule so that PCR and sequencing errors could be corrected. Processing in the source paper ran as follows. TCR identification, UMI-based error correction and CDR3 extraction were all carried out with Decombinator tools. Expanded TCRs were defined as those above a frequency of 2 per 1,000, corresponding to the top 1% of the tumor frequency distribution. Rényi diversity was computed with the R vegan package after subsampling each repertoire 100 times to 5,000 TCRs. To build CDR3 similarity networks, amino acid triplet string-kernel similarity was used, and CDR3s were connected when their pairwise similarity was above 0.82. Using fastp at Q25 and MiXCR, TCRdb reprocessed the public reads and kept productive beta chains. Every distinct CDR3 protein forms one entry, paired with its most common genes and DNA. The V and J calls here are based on TCRdb, not the publication. The sample contains 6,500 or so distinct CDR3 sequences, 6.5% to 9% of them found a single time. The ten largest account for 77% of the sample.

Compared with germline, V lacks 8 bases and J lacks 8 bases; bases without a gene match: 7. Including the terminal cysteine and phenylalanine, the CDR3 comprises 13 residues. This entry keeps only the CDR3 DNA: 39 bases, framed from base 1. Reading the germline V gene gives CDR1 SQVTM and CDR2 ANQGSEA. The sample's time point label, in plain terms: sample taken at primary tumor resection. Donors were some 70 patients with early-stage, untreated non-small cell lung cancer from the lung TRACERx cohort. For TCR sequencing, whole RNA was extracted from tumor and nontumor lung tissue, or from cryopreserved PBMC samples, and no cell sorting was done. Only patients with enough RNA available from two or more tumor regions were chosen for TCR sequencing. This clonotype was counted ten times or more. It has no known antigen specificity. No much larger clonotype is one base removed from it; base qualities were not supplied.

The chain was built from TRBV29-1 and TRBJ2-1; TRBD1 aligns with 12 central bases. This TCR was sampled from a male donor with early-stage non-small cell lung cancer. Here the sequenced sample was PBMCs, taken at surgery. The DNA sequence is given as TGCAGCCCCGAGGGGACAGGGGGCTATGAGCAGTTCTTC. This translates into CSPEGTGGYEQFF.